This record concerns one TCR beta chain sequence. The antigen remains unidentified. This sample stems from a study of cytomegalovirus exposure and HLA in healthy donors. Study-wide results and limits: In a later analysis, specific HLA alleles were associated with 16,000 or so TCR beta sequences at a 0.05 false discovery rate. Most TCR sequences were uncommon, yet certain public TCRs appeared in many donors. Later analysis suggested links between common viral pathogens and several top significant clusters.

CDR1 is SGHDT and CDR2 is YYEEEE in the germline V gene. There are 16 residues in the CDR3. The junction had 5 bases not matched to a gene; V was cut back by 3 bases and J by 0 bases. Primers included in the PCR were 60 Vbeta and 13 Jbeta primers. Libraries were prepared by immunoSEQ multiplex PCR; TCRdb keeps only in-frame clonotypes and omits some of them. The repertoire holds tens of thousands of clones, with more than 60% as singletons. V usage is TRBV5-6 and J usage is TRBJ2-1; 8 bases are a match to TRBD2. This clonotype was sampled from a male donor in good health and CMV-seropositive. The sequenced sample consisted of PBMCs. The CDR3 DNA follows: TGTGCCAGCAGCTCGCTGAGCGGGAGCTCCTACAATGAGCAGTTCTTC. Residues: CASSSLSGSSYNEQFF.